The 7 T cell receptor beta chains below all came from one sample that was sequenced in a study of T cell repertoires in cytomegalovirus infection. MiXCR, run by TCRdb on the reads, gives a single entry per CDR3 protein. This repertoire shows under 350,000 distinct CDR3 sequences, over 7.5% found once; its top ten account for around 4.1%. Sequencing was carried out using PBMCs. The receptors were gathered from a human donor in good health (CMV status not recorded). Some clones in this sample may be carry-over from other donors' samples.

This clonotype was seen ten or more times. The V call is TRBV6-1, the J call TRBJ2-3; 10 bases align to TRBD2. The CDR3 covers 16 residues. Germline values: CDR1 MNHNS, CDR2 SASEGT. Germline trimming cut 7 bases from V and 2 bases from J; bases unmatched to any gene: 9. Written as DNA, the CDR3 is TGTGCCAGCAAATCCGGACTAGCGGTTATCACAGATACGCAGTATTTT. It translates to CASKSGLAVITDTQYF.

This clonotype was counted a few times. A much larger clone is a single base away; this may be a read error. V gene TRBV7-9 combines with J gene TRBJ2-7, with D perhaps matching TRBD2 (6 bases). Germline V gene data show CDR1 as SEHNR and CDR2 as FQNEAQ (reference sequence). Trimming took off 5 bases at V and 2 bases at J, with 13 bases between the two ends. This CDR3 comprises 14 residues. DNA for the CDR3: TGTGCCAGCAGCCCCCGGGAGAACCCCTACGAGCAGTACTTC. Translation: CASSPRENPYEQYF.

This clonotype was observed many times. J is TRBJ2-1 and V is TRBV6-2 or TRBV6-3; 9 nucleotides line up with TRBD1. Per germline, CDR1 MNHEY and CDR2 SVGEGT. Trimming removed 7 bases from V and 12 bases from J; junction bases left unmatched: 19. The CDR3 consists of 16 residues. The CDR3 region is CASNQPEGQGVYRQFF. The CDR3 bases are TGTGCCAGCAACCAACCGGAGGGACAGGGAGTTTATCGGCAGTTCTTC.

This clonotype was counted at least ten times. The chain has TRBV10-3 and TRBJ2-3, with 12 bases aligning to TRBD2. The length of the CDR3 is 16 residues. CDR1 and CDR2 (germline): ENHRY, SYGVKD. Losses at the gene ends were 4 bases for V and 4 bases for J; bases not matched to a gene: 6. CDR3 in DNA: TGTGCCATCAGTGGGGGGACTAGCGGGCTCCCAGATACGCAGTATTTT. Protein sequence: CAISGGTSGLPDTQYF.

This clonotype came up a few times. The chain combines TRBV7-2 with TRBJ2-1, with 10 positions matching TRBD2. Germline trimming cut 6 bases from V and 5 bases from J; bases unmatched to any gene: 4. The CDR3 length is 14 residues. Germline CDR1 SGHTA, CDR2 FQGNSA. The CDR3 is CASRVAGGHNEQFF. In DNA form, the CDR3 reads TGTGCCAGCAGGGTAGCGGGGGGTCACAATGAGCAGTTCTTC.

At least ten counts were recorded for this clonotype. CDR3 in DNA: TGCAGTGCTTCTAGCGGACCCTCCTACAATGAGCAGTTCTTC. Protein: CSASSGPSYNEQFF. The rearrangement uses TRBV20-1 and TRBJ2-1, with 7 bases fitting TRBD2. Trimming removed 5 bases from V and 0 bases from J; junction bases left unmatched: 4. Germline-derived CDR1 and CDR2 are DFQATT and SNEGSKA (reference sequence). This CDR3 has 14 amino acids.

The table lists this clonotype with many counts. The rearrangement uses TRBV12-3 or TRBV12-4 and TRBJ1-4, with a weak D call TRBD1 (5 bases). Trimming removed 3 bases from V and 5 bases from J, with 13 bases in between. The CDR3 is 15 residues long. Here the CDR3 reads CASSLMAGRNEKLFF. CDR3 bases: TGTGCCAGCAGTTTGATGGCGGGGCGGAATGAAAAACTGTTTTTT.